This TCR beta chain originates from a study of blood T cells in healthy people across ages. Trimming cost V 7 bases and J 0 bases, with 12 bases left between them. The CDR3 loop spans 14 amino acids. Germline CDR1 reads MGHRA; CDR2 reads YSYEKL. PCR was performed a second time for 7 to 11 cycles using a sample-barcoded 5' primer and a J-beta primer mix. A template-switch adaptor that had 12 random nucleotides put a tag on each cDNA molecule. TCRdb fed the 5' RACE reads into MiXCR, producing one record per CDR3 protein. The sample contains 1,800,000 or so distinct CDR3 sequences, about 39% of which appear only once.

The specimen sequenced was blood. V is TRBV4-1 and J is TRBJ1-1; a possible D gene is TRBD1 (5 bases). This sequence originates from a human donor in good health. The CDR3 reads CASTGWGMNTEAFF. The CDR3 DNA reads TGCGCCAGCACAGGGTGGGGCATGAACACTGAAGCTTTCTTT.